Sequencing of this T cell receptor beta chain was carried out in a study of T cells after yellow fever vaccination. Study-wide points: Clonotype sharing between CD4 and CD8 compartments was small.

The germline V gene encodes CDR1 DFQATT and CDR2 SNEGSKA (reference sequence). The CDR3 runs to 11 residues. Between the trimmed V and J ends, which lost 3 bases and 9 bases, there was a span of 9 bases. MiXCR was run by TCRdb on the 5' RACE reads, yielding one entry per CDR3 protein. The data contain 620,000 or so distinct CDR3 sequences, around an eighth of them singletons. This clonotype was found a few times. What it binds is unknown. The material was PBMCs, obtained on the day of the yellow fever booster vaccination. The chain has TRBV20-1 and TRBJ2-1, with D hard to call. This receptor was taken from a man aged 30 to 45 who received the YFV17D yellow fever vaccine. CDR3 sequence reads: CSASGGGEQFF. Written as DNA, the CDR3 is TGCAGTGCTAGTGGCGGCGGTGAGCAGTTCTTC.